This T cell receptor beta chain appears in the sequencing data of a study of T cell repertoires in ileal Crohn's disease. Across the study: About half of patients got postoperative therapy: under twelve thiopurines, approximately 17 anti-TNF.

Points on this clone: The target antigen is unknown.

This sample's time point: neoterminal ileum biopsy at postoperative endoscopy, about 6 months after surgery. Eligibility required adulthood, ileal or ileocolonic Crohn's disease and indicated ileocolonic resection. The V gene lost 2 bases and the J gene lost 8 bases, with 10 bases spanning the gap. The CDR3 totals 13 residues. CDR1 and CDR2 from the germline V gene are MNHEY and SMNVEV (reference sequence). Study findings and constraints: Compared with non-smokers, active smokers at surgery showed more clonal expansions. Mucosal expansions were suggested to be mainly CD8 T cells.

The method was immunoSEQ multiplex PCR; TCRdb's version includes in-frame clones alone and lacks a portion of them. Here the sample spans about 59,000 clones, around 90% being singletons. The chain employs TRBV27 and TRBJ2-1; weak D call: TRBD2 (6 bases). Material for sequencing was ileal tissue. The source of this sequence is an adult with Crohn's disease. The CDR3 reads CASSLLAFDEQFF. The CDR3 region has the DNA TGTGCCAGCAGTTTACTAGCGTTCGATGAGCAGTTCTTC.